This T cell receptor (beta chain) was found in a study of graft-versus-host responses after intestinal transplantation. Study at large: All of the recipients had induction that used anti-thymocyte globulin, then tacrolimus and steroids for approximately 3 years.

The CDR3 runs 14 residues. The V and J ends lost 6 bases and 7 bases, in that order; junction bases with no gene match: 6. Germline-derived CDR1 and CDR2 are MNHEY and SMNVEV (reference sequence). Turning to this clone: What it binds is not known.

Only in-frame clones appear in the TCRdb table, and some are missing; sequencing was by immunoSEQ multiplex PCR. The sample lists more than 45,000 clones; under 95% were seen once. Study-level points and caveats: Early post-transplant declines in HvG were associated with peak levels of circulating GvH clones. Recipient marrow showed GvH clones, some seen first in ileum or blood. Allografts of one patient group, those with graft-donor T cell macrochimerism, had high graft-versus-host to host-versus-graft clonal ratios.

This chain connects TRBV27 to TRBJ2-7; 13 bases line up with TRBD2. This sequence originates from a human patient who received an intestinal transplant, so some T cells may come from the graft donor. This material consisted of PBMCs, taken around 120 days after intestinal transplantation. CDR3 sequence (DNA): TGTGCCAGCAGCGCGGGACTAGCGGGGTTTGAGCAGTACTTC. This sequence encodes CASSAGLAGFEQYF.